This T cell receptor beta chain came from a study of T cells in Graves' hyperthyroidism and ophthalmopathy. This clonotype appeared many times. No antigen is known for it. The CDR3 regions of TCR beta were amplified from RNA transcripts. First-round RT-PCR targeting the TCR CDR3 was performed with the HTBI primer set. MiXCR, run by TCRdb on the multiplex PCR reads, gives a single entry per CDR3 protein. Of fewer than 400,000 distinct CDR3 sequences listed, about 14% are singletons. Study results and limitations: With a median lead of around 5.9 months before onset, the model predicted ophthalmopathy. In the blood, most expanded thyroid clonotypes above 0.001 appeared as well.

Germline V gene data show CDR1 as KGHSH and CDR2 as LQKENI. This CDR3 has 14 residues. Trimming removed 5 bases at V and 4 bases at J, with 14 bases between. The sequenced sample consisted of blood. J is TRBJ1-1 and V is TRBV18; D may be TRBD1 (6 bases). The receptor comes from a man aged 50-60 years with Graves' ophthalmopathy. The CDR3 DNA reads TGTGCCAGCTCAGGCCAGGGGAGCGGCACTGAAGCTTTCTTT. Translating it yields CASSGQGSGTEAFF.